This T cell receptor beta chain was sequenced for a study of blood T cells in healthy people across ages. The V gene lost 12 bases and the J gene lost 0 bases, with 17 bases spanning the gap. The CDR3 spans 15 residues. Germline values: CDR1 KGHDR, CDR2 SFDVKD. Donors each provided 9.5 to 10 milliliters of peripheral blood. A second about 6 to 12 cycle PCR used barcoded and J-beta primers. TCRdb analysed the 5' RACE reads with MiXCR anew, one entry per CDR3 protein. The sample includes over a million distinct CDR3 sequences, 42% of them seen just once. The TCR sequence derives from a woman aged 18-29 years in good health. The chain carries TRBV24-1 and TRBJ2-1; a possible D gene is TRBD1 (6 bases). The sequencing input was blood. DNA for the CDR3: TGTGCCGCCCTACAGGGATTAAGCTCCTACAATGAGCAGTTCTTC. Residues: CAALQGLSSYNEQFF.